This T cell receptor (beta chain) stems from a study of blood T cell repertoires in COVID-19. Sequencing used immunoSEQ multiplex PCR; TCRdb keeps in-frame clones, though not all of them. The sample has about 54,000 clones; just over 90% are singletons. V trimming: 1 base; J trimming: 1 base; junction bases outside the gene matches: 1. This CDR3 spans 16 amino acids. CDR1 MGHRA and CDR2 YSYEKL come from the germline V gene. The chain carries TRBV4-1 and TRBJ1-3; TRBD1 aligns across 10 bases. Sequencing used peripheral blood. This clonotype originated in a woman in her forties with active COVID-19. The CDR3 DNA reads TGCGCCAGCAGCCAAGCGGGACAGGGGTCTGGAAACACCATATATTTT. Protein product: CASSQAGQGSGNTIYF.